A selection of T cell receptor beta chains follows, all from one sample in a study of cytomegalovirus exposure and HLA in healthy donors. The repertoire was sequenced with immunoSEQ multiplex PCR; TCRdb's copy has only in-frame clones and lacks some. The sample contains roughly 190,000 clones, 79% of which appear only once. Source material: PBMCs. These receptors originate from a girl between 5 and 17 years old in good health and CMV-seropositive. Each CDR3 is given with its conserved first and last residue. D genes are given only for firm matches. Some rows have no size entry. The others give once, few or many, or a class for an expanded clone.

TRBV9	16	once	TRBJ2-7	-	CASSVGDTRGSYEQYF	TGTGCCAGCAGCGTAGGGGACACAAGGGGTTCCTACGAGCAGTACTTC
TRBV2	13	-	TRBJ2-3	-	CASSERGPWRGHF	TGTGCCAGCAGTGAACGGGGCCCTTGGAGGGGTCATTTT
TRBV7-2	13	-	TRBJ1-1	-	CASSLGERSEAFF	TGTGCCAGCAGCTTAGGGGAGAGGAGTGAAGCTTTCTTT
TRBV7-9	16	-	TRBJ2-3	-	CASSLNAGGMADTQYF	TGTGCCAGCAGCTTAAATGCAGGAGGTATGGCAGATACGCAGTATTTT
TRBV7-6	13	-	TRBJ1-4	-	CASSVDAGKKLFF	TGTGCCAGCAGCGTTGACGCAGGAAAAAAACTGTTTTTT
TRBV27	14	-	TRBJ2-1	TRBD1	CASSLWTGTNEQFF	TGTGCCAGCAGTCTATGGACAGGAACGAATGAGCAGTTCTTC
TRBV7-2	15	-	TRBJ2-7	TRBD2	CASSPGGGATYEQYF	TGTGCCAGCAGCCCGGGGGGGGGTGCTACCTACGAGCAGTACTTC
TRBV5-6	15	-	TRBJ1-1	-	CASSLGGHMNTEAFF	TGTGCCAGCAGCTTGGGTGGGCACATGAACACTGAAGCTTTCTTT
TRBV19	15	once	TRBJ1-5	-	CASSIVRGSNQPQHF	TGTGCCAGTAGTATAGTGCGGGGAAGCAATCAGCCCCAGCATTTT
TRBV5-4	15	-	TRBJ1-2	TRBD1	CASSLALWTGPFYTF	TGTGCCAGCAGCTTGGCCCTTTGGACAGGGCCATTCTACACCTTC
TRBV5-4	16	-	TRBJ2-7	-	CASSLEGKGATYEQYF	TGTGCCAGCAGCTTGGAGGGTAAAGGGGCCACCTACGAGCAGTACTTC
TRBV2	13	-	TRBJ2-3	TRBD2	CATSSGHTDTQYF	TGTGCCACTTCTAGCGGACACACAGATACGCAGTATTTT
TRBV5-1	14	-	TRBJ1-2	-	CASSPGQANYGYTF	TGCGCCAGCAGCCCCGGTCAGGCCAACTATGGCTACACCTTC
TRBV15	15	-	TRBJ2-7	TRBD1	CATSAPGQGGDEQYF	TGTGCCACCTCCGCTCCGGGACAGGGAGGCGACGAGCAGTACTTC
TRBV5-1	16	-	TRBJ1-4	-	CASSLNTGSTNEKLFF	TGCGCCAGCAGCTTAAACACAGGGTCTACTAATGAAAAACTGTTTTTT
TRBV13	18	-	TRBJ2-3	TRBD2	CASRQGWTSGGATDTQYF	TGTGCCAGCAGACAGGGTTGGACTAGCGGGGGGGCCACAGATACGCAGTATTTT
TRBV5-6	15	-	TRBJ2-2	-	CASSLGGGPTGELFF	TGTGCCAGCAGCTTGGGGGGGGGCCCCACCGGGGAGCTGTTTTTT
TRBV5-4	14	few	TRBJ2-2	-	CASWGQDNTGELFF	TGTGCCAGCTGGGGGCAGGATAACACCGGGGAGCTGTTTTTT
TRBV10-3	14	-	TRBJ2-3	-	CAISELLATDTQYF	TGTGCCATCAGTGAGCTTCTAGCCACAGATACGCAGTATTTT
TRBV28	14	-	TRBJ1-2	-	CASSYGTVLYGYTF	TGTGCCAGCAGTTACGGAACAGTTCTCTATGGCTACACCTTC